Reported below is one T cell receptor (beta chain). Data came from immunoSEQ multiplex PCR; TCRdb stores just in-frame clones and leaves some out. The table includes around 80,000 clones, about 88% detected once. The entry originates in a study of control samples from healthy donors and cancer patients. V lost 3 bases and J lost 0; bases outside the gene matches: 4. The CDR3 spans 15 residues. Looked up from germline, CDR1 is SNHLY and CDR2 is FYNNEI. The receptor was isolated from a woman between 50 and 59 years old in good health. Sequencing was carried out using blood. The chain links TRBV2 to TRBJ1-1; TRBD1 matches at 7 bases. The CDR3 DNA is TGTGCCAGCAGTGACGTGACAGGGCTGAACACTGAAGCTTTCTTT. Encoded protein: CASSDVTGLNTEAFF.